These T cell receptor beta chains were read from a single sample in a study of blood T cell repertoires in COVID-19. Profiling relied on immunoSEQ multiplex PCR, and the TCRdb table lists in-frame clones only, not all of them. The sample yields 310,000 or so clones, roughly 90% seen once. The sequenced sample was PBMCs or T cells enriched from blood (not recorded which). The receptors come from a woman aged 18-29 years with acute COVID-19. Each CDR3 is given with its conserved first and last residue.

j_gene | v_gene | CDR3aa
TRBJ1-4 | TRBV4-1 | CASSLGQSFGKLFF
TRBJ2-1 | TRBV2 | CASRLTSSSSYNEQFF
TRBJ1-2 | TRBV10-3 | CAISESRSGYTF
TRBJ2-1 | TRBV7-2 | CASSYRDRGNNEQFF
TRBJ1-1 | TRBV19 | CASTSTGYFMNTEAFF
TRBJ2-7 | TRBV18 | CASSPAVPRAGGLDEQYF
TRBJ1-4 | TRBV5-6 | CASTQMTGYTNEKLFF
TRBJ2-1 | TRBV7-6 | CASSPVTSGLSYNEQFF
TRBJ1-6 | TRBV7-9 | CASNQGIGNSPLHF
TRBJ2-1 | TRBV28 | CASIGQGDYEQFF
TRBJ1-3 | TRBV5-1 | CASSWGGQASGNTIYF
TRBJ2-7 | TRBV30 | CAWSMAGNYEQYF
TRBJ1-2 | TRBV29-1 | CSVEVLETGDNYGYTF
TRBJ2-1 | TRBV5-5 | CASSRLAHNNEQFF
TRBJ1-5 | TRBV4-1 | CASSQDPLTGQPQHF
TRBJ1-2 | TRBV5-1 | CASSPRDREANYGYTF
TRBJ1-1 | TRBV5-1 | CASSLHLQIMNTEAFF
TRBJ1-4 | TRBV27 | CASSQVPATNEKLFF
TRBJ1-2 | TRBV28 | CASRSGGLDGYTF
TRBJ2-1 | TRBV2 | CASRRDRSYNEQFF
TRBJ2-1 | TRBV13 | CASSLRGTSGINEQFF
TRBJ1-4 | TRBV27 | CASSPFYSTNEKLFF
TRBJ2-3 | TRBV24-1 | CATSATGGTDTQYF
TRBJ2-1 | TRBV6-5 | CASSYEGGAPYNEQFF
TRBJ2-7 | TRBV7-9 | CASTPRDQWYEQYF
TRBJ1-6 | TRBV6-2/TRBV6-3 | CASSYGRTGNSPLHF
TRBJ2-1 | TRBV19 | CASSIGSSGRGSSYNEQFF
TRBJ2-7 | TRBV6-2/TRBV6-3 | CASSQGGEQYF
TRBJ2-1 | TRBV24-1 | CATSDTSGRANEQFF
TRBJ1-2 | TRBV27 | CASRGSVGREANYGYTF
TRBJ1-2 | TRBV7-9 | CASSLGRGGYGYTF
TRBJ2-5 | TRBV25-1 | CASSEDPGGGETQYF